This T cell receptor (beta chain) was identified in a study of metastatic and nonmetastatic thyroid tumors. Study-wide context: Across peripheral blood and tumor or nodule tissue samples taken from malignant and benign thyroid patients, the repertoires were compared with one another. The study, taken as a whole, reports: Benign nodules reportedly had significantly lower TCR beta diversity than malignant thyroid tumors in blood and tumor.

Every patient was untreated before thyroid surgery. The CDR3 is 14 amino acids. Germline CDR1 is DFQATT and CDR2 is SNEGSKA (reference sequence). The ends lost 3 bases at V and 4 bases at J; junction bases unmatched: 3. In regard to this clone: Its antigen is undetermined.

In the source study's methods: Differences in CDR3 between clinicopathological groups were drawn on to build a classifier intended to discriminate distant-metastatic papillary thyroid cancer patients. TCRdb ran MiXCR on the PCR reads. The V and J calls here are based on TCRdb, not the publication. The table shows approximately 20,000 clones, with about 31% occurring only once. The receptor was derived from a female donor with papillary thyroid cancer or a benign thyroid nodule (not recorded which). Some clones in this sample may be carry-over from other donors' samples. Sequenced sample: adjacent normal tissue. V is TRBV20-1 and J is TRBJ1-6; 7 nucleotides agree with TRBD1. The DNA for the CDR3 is TGCAGTGCTAGGGAACAGGGGTATAATTCACCCCTCCACTTT. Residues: CSAREQGYNSPLHF.